Following are 17 T cell receptor beta chains from one sample sequenced in a study of blood T cell repertoires in COVID-19. Data came from immunoSEQ multiplex PCR; TCRdb stores just in-frame clones and leaves some out. The sample yields over 60,000 clones, roughly 86% seen once. Source material: peripheral blood. These TCRs come from a woman between 55 and 75 years old with acute or convalescent COVID-19.

This clone was picked up one time. The V gene is TRBV10-1, the J gene TRBJ2-1, with a tentative D call TRBD1 (6 bases). Trimming shortened V by 3 bases and J by 0 bases, and 9 bases separated the two germline ends. This CDR3 contains 15 residues. CDR1 is WNHNN, CDR2 SYGVQD, per germline (reference sequence). The CDR3 sequence: CASSDQGSSYNEQFF. In DNA form, the CDR3 reads TGCGCCAGCAGTGATCAGGGGAGCTCCTACAATGAGCAGTTCTTC.

The rearrangement links TRBV12-3 or TRBV12-4 to TRBJ2-5, with a weak D call TRBD2 (5 bases). The CDR3 is made up of 13 amino acids. V gave up 3 bases and J gave up 5 bases, with 10 bases separating them. This CDR3 is CASSLGEEETQYF. CDR3 nucleotides: TGTGCCAGCAGTTTGGGAGAGGAGGAGACCCAGTACTTC.

This chain uses TRBV29-1 with TRBJ2-3; 8 bases are shared with TRBD2. Germline V gene data show CDR1 as SQVTM and CDR2 as ANQGSEA. V lost 1 base and J lost 1; bases outside the gene matches: 10. The CDR3 spans 17 residues. The CDR3 is CSVEGLAGAGGTDTQYF. The CDR3 bases are TGCAGCGTTGAAGGGCTAGCGGGCGCCGGGGGCACAGATACGCAGTATTTT.

The V gene is TRBV18, the J gene TRBJ2-7; 7 bases agree with TRBD2. This CDR3 spans 15 amino acids. V shed 3 bases and J 6 bases; nucleotides not matched to a gene: 11. CDR1 KGHSH and CDR2 LQKENI come from the germline V gene. CDR3 loop: CASSPKVSGEGEQYF. The CDR3 DNA reads TGTGCCAGCTCACCCAAGGTATCGGGGGAGGGCGAGCAGTACTTC. Full variable domain (missing parts from reference TRBV18 and TRBJ2-7): NAGVMQNPRHLVRRRGQEARLRCSPMKGHSHVYWYRQLPEEGLKFMVYLQKENIIDESGMPKERFSAEFPKEGPSILRIQQVVRGDSAAYFCASSPKVSGEGEQYFGPGTRLTVT.

This clone occurred once. The chain is built from TRBV24-1 and TRBJ2-3; maybe TRBD2 (5 bases). This CDR3 spans 21 amino acids. The germline V and J ends were trimmed by 4 bases and 0 bases, with 28 bases remaining between them. Germline lookup yields CDR1 KGHDR and CDR2 SFDVKD. The CDR3 DNA sequence: TGTGCCACCAGTGACCCTCGGGAACCGCAAGAGCGTCCAGAGAGCACAGATACGCAGTATTTT. This translates into CATSDPREPQERPESTDTQYF.

The chain recombines TRBV3-1 (or the pseudogene TRBV3-2) with TRBJ2-3; the D gene is possibly TRBD2 (5 bases). The CDR3 is 13 residues long. V dropped 0 bases and J dropped 5 bases, with 6 bases sitting between them. Germline lookup yields CDR1 LGHDT and CDR2 YNNKEL (reference sequence). CDR3 sequence (DNA): TGTGCCAGCAGCCAAGATGGAGGAGATACGCAGTATTTT. This codes for CASSQDGGDTQYF.

The V call is TRBV28, the J call TRBJ2-7; TRBD2 aligns across 7 bases. The V gene's germline CDR1 is MDHEN and CDR2 SYDVKM. The CDR3 sequence is 14 residues long. V lost 1 base to trimming and J lost 6 bases; unmatched junction nucleotides: 6. CDR3 in DNA: TGTGCCAGCAGTTTATCGGGCGGGGGTCGCGAGCAGTACTTC. Amino acids: CASSLSGGGREQYF.

This clone was counted between two and nine times. J is TRBJ2-3 and V is TRBV4-2; TRBD2 agrees at 9 bases. Germline V gene data show CDR1 as LGHNA and CDR2 as YNFKEQ. The junction had 5 bases not matched to a gene; V was cut back by 1 base and J by 3 bases. CDR3 length equals 16 residues. The CDR3 DNA sequence: TGTGCCAGCAGCCAAGCAGGGACTAGCCCTACAGATACGCAGTATTTT. Residues: CASSQAGTSPTDTQYF.

This sequence joins TRBV2 and TRBJ2-2; a weak D match, TRBD2 (6 bases). Germline assignment: CDR1 SNHLY and CDR2 FYNNEI. The V end lost 3 bases, the J end lost 4 bases, and 15 bases lay between the germline ends. The CDR3 length is 16 residues. In DNA, the CDR3 is TGTGCCAGCAGTGACAGGGACTCGTCCCTCACCGGGGAGCTGTTTTTT. This codes for CASSDRDSSLTGELFF.

The chain links TRBV3-1 (or the pseudogene TRBV3-2) to TRBJ2-5, with D maybe TRBD1 (5 bases). The length of the CDR3 is 14 residues. CDR1 and CDR2 from the germline V gene are LGHDT and YNNKEL (reference sequence). V lost 5 bases to trimming and J lost 5 bases, with 15 bases between them. Here the CDR3 reads CASSILGVGETQYF. CDR3 in DNA: TGTGCCAGCAGCATATTAGGGGTTGGCGAGACCCAGTACTTC.

The V and J genes are TRBV5-1 and TRBJ1-1; D is perhaps TRBD1 (5 bases). V lost 4 bases, J lost 8 bases, and 24 bases lay in between. The CDR3 is 16 residues long. From germline, CDR1 is SGHRS and CDR2 YFSETQ. The CDR3 nucleotides are TGCGCCAGCAGCCCCTTCCAGGGAGGTGCCGATGGAGAAGCTTTCTTT. Translation gives CASSPFQGGADGEAFF.

This chain's CDR3 is CASSIEQGAYEQYF. The CDR3 bases are TGTGCCAGTAGTATAGAACAGGGCGCCTACGAGCAGTACTTC. V and J are TRBV19 and TRBJ2-7, with D tentatively TRBD1 (6 bases). V lost 0 bases, J lost 2 bases, and 8 bases lay in between. Per germline, CDR1 LNHDA and CDR2 SQIVND (reference sequence). The CDR3 covers 14 residues.

The chain is built from TRBV10-2 and TRBJ2-2; 13 positions agree with TRBD2. Germline loops: CDR1 WSHSY, CDR2 SAAADI. V dropped 6 bases and J dropped 4; count of bases not matched to a gene: 5. The CDR3 has 16 residues. CDR3 bases: TGCGCCAGCAGAGGACTAGCGGGGGCCTCCACCGGGGAGCTGTTTTTT. Translation gives CASRGLAGASTGELFF.

V gene TRBV6-6 combines with J gene TRBJ2-2, with 9 bases identical to TRBD1. V trimming: 7 bases; J trimming: 6 bases; junction bases outside the gene matches: 6. The germline V gene has CDR1 MNHNY and CDR2 SVGAGI (reference sequence). CDR3 size: 14 residues. The CDR3 DNA follows: TGTGCCAGCACCGGGACAGGGCTCTCCGGGGAGCTGTTTTTT. It is translated as CASTGTGLSGELFF.

The chain carries TRBV7-3 and TRBJ2-3; no clear D gene. CDR3 length equals 15 residues. V gave up 5 bases and J gave up 0 bases, with 12 bases separating them. The germline V gene encodes CDR1 SGHTA and CDR2 FQGTGA. In nucleotides, the CDR3 is TGTGCCAGCAGCCCAAACGGTCGTAGCACAGATACGCAGTATTTT. Amino acids: CASSPNGRSTDTQYF.

This sequence joins TRBV7-9 and TRBJ1-2, with a possible D match to TRBD1 (5 bases). Trimming removed 4 bases from V and 8 bases from J, with 14 bases in between. The CDR3 spans 13 residues. Germline V CDR1 and CDR2: SEHNR, FQNEAQ (reference sequence). The CDR3 DNA follows: TGTGCCAGCAGCTCTACAGGTCTCGGGGGCTACACCTTC. This sequence encodes CASSSTGLGGYTF.

V and J are TRBV24-1 and TRBJ1-1, with D perhaps TRBD1 (6 bases). V lost 3 bases and J lost 7, with 20 bases in between. The CDR3 is made up of 16 amino acids. The germline V gene encodes CDR1 KGHDR and CDR2 SFDVKD. The CDR3 bases are TGTGCCACCAGTGATCCCCCCGGGACAAAGTATTATGAAGCTTTCTTT. It translates to CATSDPPGTKYYEAFF.